The entry below describes one T cell receptor (beta chain). Its antigen is undetermined. The sample is drawn from a study of regulatory T cells in long-lasting Graves disease. Study findings and constraints: Persistent cases favored TRBV28, TRBJ1-2 and TRBJ2-5.

The germline V and J ends were trimmed by 0 bases and 3 bases, with 17 bases remaining between them. Germline lookup yields CDR1 PRHDT and CDR2 FYEKMQ (reference sequence). CDR3 length: 17 residues. Noted time point: newly diagnosed GD, antithyroid drugs for less than 3 months. After RNA was extracted from PBMCs, the TCR library was made from it. TCR beta libraries were built with iRepertoire HTBI primers and Arm-PCR of CDR3 regions. One entry per CDR3 protein results from TCRdb running MiXCR on the multiplex PCR reads. This table has around 480,000 distinct CDR3 sequences, 15% to 20% appearing once. The same data also went into a second study, on T cells in Graves' hyperthyroidism and ophthalmopathy. That source notes: The study enrolled patients aged 18 to 65 with newly diagnosed hyperthyroidism of under 2 months' duration.

This rearrangement joins TRBV13 to TRBJ1-1; possible D gene TRBD1, 6 bases. This specimen was peripheral blood mononuclear cells (PBMCs), taken at new diagnosis, from a patient treated with antithyroid drugs. The receptor was derived from a woman in her forties or fifties with Graves disease. The CDR3 sequence: CASSLGQGGRRDTEAFF. The CDR3 DNA reads TGTGCCAGCAGCTTAGGACAGGGAGGCAGGAGGGACACTGAAGCTTTCTTT.